The rows below give T cell receptor beta chains drawn from one sample of a study of CD8+ T cells in alopecia areata. Assay used: immunoSEQ multiplex PCR; TCRdb lists only in-frame clones, some missing. This table has nearly 200,000 clones, more than 45% appearing once. The sequencing used CD4+ T cells sorted from blood, collected at week 24, from a patient treated with tofacitinib. Every receptor here comes from a human donor with alopecia areata. Both conserved end residues are trimmed from each CDR3.

V	J	CDR3
TRBV9	TRBJ2-3	ASSAQRLARGTDTQY
TRBV29-1	TRBJ2-7	SVDFGGAGEQY
TRBV29-1	TRBJ1-2	SVELPGGWGLDGYT
TRBV5-1	TRBJ2-3	ASSLSTDTQY
TRBV4-2	TRBJ2-3	ASSQRSLGGTRADTQY
TRBV7-9	TRBJ1-2	ASSFSPPEVWGGYT
TRBV27	TRBJ1-1	ASSLGQGGQREAF
TRBV7-2	TRBJ2-5	ASSGTNQETQY
TRBV4-1	TRBJ1-1	ASSQDRRSGTVNTEAF
TRBV5-1	TRBJ2-3	ASSLEVTSGSGTDTQY
TRBV28	TRBJ2-7	ASSLTGGAEY
TRBV29-1	TRBJ2-4	SAEIAGGLPGEGIQY
TRBV30	TRBJ1-4	ACRGTQGEKLF
TRBV19	TRBJ1-1	ASIPGGDDNTEAF
TRBV2	TRBJ2-5	ASSNRAGRLQETQY
TRBV30	TRBJ1-2	AWSNNRDGYT
TRBV29-1	TRBJ1-1	SVVSYENTEAF
TRBV5-1	TRBJ2-3	ASSPPSGSDTQY
TRBV18	TRBJ1-1	ASSPLGQRDTEAF
TRBV30	TRBJ1-1	AWSVRGGYTEAF
TRBV7-2	TRBJ2-7	ASSPGQGPYEQY
TRBV9	TRBJ1-6	ASSVSPGGDNSPLH
TRBV2	TRBJ1-1	ASSVTGVNTEAF
TRBV5-4	TRBJ2-3	ASRDTRAGTDTQY
TRBV30	TRBJ2-1	AWSVRGGTPYNEQF
TRBV4-1	TRBJ2-3	ASSPEVSGRAVINTQY